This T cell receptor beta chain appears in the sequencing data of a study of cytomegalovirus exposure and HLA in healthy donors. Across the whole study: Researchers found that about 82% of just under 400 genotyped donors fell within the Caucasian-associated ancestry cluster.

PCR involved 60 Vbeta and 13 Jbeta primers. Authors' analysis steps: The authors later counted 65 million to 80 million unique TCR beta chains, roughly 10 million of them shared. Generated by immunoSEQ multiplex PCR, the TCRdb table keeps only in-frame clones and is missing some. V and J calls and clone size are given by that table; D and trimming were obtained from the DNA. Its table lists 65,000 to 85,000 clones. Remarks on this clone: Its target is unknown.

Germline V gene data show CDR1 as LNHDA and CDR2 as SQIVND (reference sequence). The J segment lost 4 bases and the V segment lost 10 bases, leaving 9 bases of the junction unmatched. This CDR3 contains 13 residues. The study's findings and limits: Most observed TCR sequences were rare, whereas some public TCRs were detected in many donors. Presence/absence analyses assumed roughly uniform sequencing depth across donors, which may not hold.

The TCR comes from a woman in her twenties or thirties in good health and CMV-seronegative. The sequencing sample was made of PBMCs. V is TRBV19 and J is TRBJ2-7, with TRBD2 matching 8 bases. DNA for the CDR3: TGTGCCACCTCAGCGGGAGCGGGATACGAGCAGTACTTC. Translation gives CATSAGAGYEQYF.